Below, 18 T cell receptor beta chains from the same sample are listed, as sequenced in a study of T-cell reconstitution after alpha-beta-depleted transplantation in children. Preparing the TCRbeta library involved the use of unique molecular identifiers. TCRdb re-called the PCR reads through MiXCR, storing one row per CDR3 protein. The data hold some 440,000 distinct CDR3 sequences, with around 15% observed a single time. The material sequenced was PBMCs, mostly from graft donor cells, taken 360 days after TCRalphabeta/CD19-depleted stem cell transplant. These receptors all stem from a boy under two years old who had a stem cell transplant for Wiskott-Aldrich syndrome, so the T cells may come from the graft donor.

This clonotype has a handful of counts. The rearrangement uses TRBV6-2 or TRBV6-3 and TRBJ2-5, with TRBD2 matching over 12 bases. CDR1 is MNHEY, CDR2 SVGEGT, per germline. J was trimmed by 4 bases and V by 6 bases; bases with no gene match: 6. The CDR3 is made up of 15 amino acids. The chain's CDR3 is CASSGLAGSRETQYF. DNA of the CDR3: TGTGCCAGCAGCGGACTAGCGGGATCGCGAGAGACCCAGTACTTC.

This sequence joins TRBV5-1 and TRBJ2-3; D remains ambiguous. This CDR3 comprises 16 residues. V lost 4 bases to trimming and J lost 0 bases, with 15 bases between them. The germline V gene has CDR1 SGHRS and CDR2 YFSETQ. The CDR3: CASSPSHYASTDTQYF. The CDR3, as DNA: TGCGCCAGCAGCCCCTCCCACTACGCTAGCACAGATACGCAGTATTTT.

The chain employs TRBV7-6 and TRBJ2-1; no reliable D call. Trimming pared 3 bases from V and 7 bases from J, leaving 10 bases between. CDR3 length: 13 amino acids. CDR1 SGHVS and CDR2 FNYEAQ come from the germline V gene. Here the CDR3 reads CASSLQTPNEQFF. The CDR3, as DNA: TGTGCCAGCAGCTTGCAGACTCCTAATGAGCAGTTCTTC.

The CDR3 sequence is CASSYALSGANVLTF. The CDR3 DNA reads TGTGCCAGCAGTTACGCTCTCTCTGGGGCCAACGTCCTGACTTTC. The chain links TRBV6-5 to TRBJ2-6; D is unclear. The CDR3 consists of 15 residues. V lost 2 bases and J 0 bases, leaving 5 bases between the germline ends. CDR1 is MNHEY and CDR2 is SVGAGI in the germline V gene.

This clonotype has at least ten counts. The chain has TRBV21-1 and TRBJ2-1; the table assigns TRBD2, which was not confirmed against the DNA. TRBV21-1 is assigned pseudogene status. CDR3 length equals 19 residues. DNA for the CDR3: TGTGCCAGCAGCAATAAGTTAGCGGGAGGGCCTCCCTTTGGGAATGAGCAGTTCTTC. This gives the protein CASSNKLAGGPPFGNEQFF.

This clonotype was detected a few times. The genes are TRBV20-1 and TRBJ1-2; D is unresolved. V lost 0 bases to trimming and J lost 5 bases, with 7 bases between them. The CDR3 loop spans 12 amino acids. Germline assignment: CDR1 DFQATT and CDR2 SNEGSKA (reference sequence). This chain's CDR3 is CSARDPGYGYTF. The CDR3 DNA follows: TGCAGTGCTAGAGATCCGGGGTATGGCTACACCTTC.

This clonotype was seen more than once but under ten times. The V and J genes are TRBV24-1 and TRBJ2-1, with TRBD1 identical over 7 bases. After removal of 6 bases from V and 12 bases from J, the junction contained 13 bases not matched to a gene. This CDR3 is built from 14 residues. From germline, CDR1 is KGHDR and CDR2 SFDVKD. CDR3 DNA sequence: TGTGCCACCAGTTCGCCGGGACAGAGGAAGGGGCAGTTCTTC. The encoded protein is CATSSPGQRKGQFF.

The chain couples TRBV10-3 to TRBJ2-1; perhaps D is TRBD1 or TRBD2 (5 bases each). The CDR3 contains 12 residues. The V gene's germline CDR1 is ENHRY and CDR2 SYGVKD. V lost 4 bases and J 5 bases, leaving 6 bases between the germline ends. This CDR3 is CAISAGHNEQFF. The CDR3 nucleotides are TGTGCCATCAGTGCGGGACACAATGAGCAGTTCTTC.

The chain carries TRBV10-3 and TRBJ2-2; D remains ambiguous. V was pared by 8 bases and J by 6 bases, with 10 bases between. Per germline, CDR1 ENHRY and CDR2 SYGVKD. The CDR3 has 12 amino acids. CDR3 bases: TGTGCCATCGCCCCACGGGCCGGGGAGCTGTTTTTT. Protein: CAIAPRAGELFF.

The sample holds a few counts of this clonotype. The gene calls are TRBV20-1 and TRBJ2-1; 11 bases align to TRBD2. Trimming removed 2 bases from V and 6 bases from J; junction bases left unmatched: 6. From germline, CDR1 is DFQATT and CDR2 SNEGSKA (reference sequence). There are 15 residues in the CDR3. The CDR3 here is CSARLAGGILNEQFF. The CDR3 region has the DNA TGCAGTGCTAGACTAGCGGGAGGAATCCTCAATGAGCAGTTCTTC.

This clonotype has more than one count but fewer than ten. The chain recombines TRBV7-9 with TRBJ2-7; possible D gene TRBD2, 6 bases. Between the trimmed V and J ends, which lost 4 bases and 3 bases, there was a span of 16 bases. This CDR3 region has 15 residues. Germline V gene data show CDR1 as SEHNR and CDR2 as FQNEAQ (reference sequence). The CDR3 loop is CASSSDEGLYYEQYF. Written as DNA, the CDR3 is TGTGCCAGCAGCTCCGACGAGGGACTCTACTACGAGCAGTACTTC.

CDR3 sequence: CSATGPSSYEQYF. In DNA form, the CDR3 reads TGCAGTGCTACAGGGCCTAGCTCCTACGAGCAGTACTTC. The chain links TRBV20-1 to TRBJ2-7; maybe TRBD1 (5 bases). This CDR3 is built from 13 residues. Between the trimmed V and J ends, which lost 4 bases and 0 bases, there was a span of 10 bases. Germline V lookup: CDR1 DFQATT, CDR2 SNEGSKA (reference sequence).

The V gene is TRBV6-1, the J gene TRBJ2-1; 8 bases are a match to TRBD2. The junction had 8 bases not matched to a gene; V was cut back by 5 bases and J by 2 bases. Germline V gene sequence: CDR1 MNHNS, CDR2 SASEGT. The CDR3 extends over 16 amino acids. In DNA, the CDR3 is TGTGCCAGCAGTCCGAGAAGCGGGAGAACCTACAATGAGCAGTTCTTC. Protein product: CASSPRSGRTYNEQFF.

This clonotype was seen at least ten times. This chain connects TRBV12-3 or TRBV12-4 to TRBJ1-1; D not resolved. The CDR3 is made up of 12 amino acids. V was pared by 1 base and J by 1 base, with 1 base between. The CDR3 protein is CASSLENTEAFF. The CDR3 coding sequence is TGTGCCAGCAGTTTAGAGAACACTGAAGCTTTCTTT.

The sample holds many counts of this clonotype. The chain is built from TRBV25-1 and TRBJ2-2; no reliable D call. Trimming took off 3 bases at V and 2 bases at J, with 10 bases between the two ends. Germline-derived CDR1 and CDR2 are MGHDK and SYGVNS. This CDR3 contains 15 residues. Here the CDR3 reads CASSDVRQNTGELFF. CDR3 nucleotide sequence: TGTGCCAGCAGTGACGTTCGGCAAAACACCGGGGAGCTGTTTTTT.

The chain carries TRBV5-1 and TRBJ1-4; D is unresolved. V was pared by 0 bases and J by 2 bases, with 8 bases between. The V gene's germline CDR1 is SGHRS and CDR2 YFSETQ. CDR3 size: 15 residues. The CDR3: CASSLEGLTNEKLFF. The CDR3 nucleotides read TGCGCCAGCAGCTTGGAAGGGTTGACTAATGAAAAACTGTTTTTT.

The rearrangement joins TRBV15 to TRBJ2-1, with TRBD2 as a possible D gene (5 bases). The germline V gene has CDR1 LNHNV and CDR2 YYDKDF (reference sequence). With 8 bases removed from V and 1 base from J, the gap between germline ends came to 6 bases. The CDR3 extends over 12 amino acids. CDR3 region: CATEGSYNEQFF. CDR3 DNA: TGTGCCACCGAGGGATCCTACAATGAGCAGTTCTTC.

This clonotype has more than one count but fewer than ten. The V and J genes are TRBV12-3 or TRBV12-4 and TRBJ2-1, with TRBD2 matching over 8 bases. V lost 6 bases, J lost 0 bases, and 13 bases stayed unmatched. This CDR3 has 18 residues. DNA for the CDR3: TGTGCCAGCAGACCGGGAGCGGGGGTAAAGCTCTCCTACAATGAGCAGTTCTTC. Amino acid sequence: CASRPGAGVKLSYNEQFF.